This passage covers 10 T cell receptor beta chains from one sample sequenced in a study of blood T cell repertoires in COVID-19. The table came from immunoSEQ multiplex PCR; TCRdb's copy has only in-frame clones and leaves some out. The table records more than 350,000 clones, 80% to 90% of them present only once. Sequencing was done on a sample of PBMCs or T cells enriched from blood (not recorded which). These receptors originate from a young man who had recovered from COVID-19.

The chain has TRBV19 and TRBJ2-2, with a weak D call TRBD1 (5 bases). Looked up from germline, CDR1 is LNHDA and CDR2 is SQIVND (reference sequence). The germline V and J ends were trimmed by 7 bases and 7 bases, with 10 bases remaining between them. This CDR3 contains 12 residues. The DNA for the CDR3 is TGTGCCAGTACAGGGTTGGGCGGGGAGCTGTTTTTT. Residues: CASTGLGGELFF.

The rearrangement uses TRBV11-2 and TRBJ2-7; D call uncertain. V lost 5 bases and J 2 bases, leaving 7 bases between the germline ends. The CDR3 has 12 amino acids. Germline CDR1 and CDR2: SGHAT and FQNNGV. Here the CDR3 DNA reads TGTGCCAGCAGCCCGCGCCCCTACGAGCAGTACTTC. Protein product: CASSPRPYEQYF.

The J gene is TRBJ1-2, the V gene TRBV30; perhaps TRBD1 as D (6 bases). Trimming took 1 base from V and 9 from J, leaving 12 bases between them. Germline lookup yields CDR1 GTSNPN and CDR2 SVGIG (reference sequence). The CDR3 has 12 residues. This CDR3 reads CAWSAGTPSYTF. In DNA form, the CDR3 reads TGTGCCTGGAGTGCCGGGACACCTAGCTACACCTTC.

J is TRBJ2-5 and V is TRBV11-2, with no clear D. Germline V lookup: CDR1 SGHAT, CDR2 FQNNGV. The ends were cut back, 5 bases at V and 5 bases at J, with 6 bases in the middle. CDR3 length equals 11 residues. The CDR3 sequence: CASSAKETQYF. The CDR3 DNA reads TGTGCCAGCAGCGCTAAGGAGACCCAGTACTTC.

The chain links TRBV6-5 to TRBJ2-5, with a tentative D call TRBD1 (7 bases). The V gene's germline CDR1 is MNHEY and CDR2 SVGAGI. The CDR3 is made up of 15 amino acids. V was pared by 6 bases and J by 4 bases, with 18 bases between. The CDR3 DNA is TGTGCCAGCAGCTTCGGCAGGGGGGTGTCAGAGACCCAGTACTTC. Amino acid sequence: CASSFGRGVSETQYF.

The rearrangement joins TRBV7-6 to TRBJ2-1, with D maybe TRBD2 (5 bases). Germline values: CDR1 SGHVS, CDR2 FNYEAQ. The length of the CDR3 is 13 residues. V was clipped by 5 bases and J by 15 bases, with 20 bases between them. This CDR3 is CASSLTGGLPPFF. CDR3 bases: TGTGCCAGCAGCCTAACTGGCGGGCTTCCTCCGTTCTTC.

The V call is TRBV30, the J call TRBJ1-1; D uncertain. Between the trimmed V and J ends, which lost 3 bases and 5 bases, there was a span of 10 bases. CDR3 size: 12 residues. Germline lookup yields CDR1 GTSNPN and CDR2 SVGIG (reference sequence). CDR3 loop: CAWSGSGTEAFF. CDR3 in DNA: TGTGCCTGGAGCGGGTCGGGGACTGAAGCTTTCTTT.

The V call is TRBV7-6, the J call TRBJ2-7; TRBD1 might be the D (6 bases). Trimming shortened V by 4 bases and J by 3 bases, and 10 bases separated the two germline ends. The CDR3 runs to 13 residues. CDR1 and CDR2 from the germline V gene are SGHVS and FNYEAQ. Here the CDR3 DNA reads TGTGCCAGCAGCTCATACAGGGTCTACGAGCAGTACTTC. Amino acid sequence: CASSSYRVYEQYF.

The V and J genes are TRBV15 and TRBJ2-1; D perhaps matches TRBD2 (7 bases). V lost 4 bases to trimming and J lost 2 bases, with 12 bases between them. The germline gives CDR1 LNHNV, CDR2 YYDKDF (reference sequence). The CDR3 is 15 residues long. As DNA, the CDR3 is TGTGCCACCAGCAAGACGCGGGGGCCCTACAATGAGCAGTTCTTC. This codes for CATSKTRGPYNEQFF.

This chain links TRBV21-1 with TRBJ1-2; the table's D gene call, TRBD1, was not cross checked with the DNA. TRBV21-1 is a pseudogene. The CDR3 spans 13 residues. This CDR3 is CASSFNKTAGYTF. The CDR3 DNA follows: TGTGCCAGCAGCTTCAACAAGACAGCCGGCTACACCTTC.